This T cell receptor (beta chain) was profiled in a study of blood T cells in healthy people across ages. On the study more broadly: With template switching, about one barcoded beta molecule was captured per two T cells.

The CDR3 contains 15 residues. Germline V gives CDR1 SEHNR, CDR2 FQNEAQ (reference sequence). J lost 5 bases, V lost 0 bases, and 7 bases had no gene match. The authors ran a second PCR of about 6 to 12 cycles using a sample-barcoded 5' primer and a J-beta primer mix. One entry per CDR3 protein results from TCRdb running MiXCR on the 5' RACE reads. The sample lists under 700,000 distinct CDR3 sequences, approximately 25% occurring once. The individuals who served as donors were healthy Caucasians living in Russia, aged roughly 6 to 95. These data were also filed under a second study, of T cells of mothers and their children. This second report adds: With unrelated pairs as the comparison, related mother-child pairs had a slightly higher overlap that was not significant.

This chain connects TRBV7-9 to TRBJ2-7, with TRBD1 matching 7 bases. Sample: blood. This clonotype was sampled from a boy aged 10-17 years in good health. CDR3 nucleotides: TGTGCCAGCAGCTTAGCAGTCGGGACAGAGGACGAGCAGTACTTC. The encoded protein is CASSLAVGTEDEQYF.